The clone carrying this TCR beta chain occurred once. This entry comes from a study of blood T cell repertoires in COVID-19. In the study overall: Acute and convalescent COVID-19 samples came from the United States, Italy and Spain.

As processed by the authors: By means of reference gene primer amplification, nucleated cell counts were estimated. Assay used: immunoSEQ multiplex PCR; TCRdb lists only in-frame clones, some missing. V, J and clone size reflect that table, while D and trimming were determined from the DNA. The data show approximately 280,000 clones, about nine tenths seen once. The CDR3 loop spans 15 amino acids. The V gene lost 3 bases and the J gene lost 3 bases, with 13 bases spanning the gap. Germline CDR1 SGHKS, CDR2 YYEKEE (reference sequence). The gene calls are TRBV5-5 and TRBJ2-1; possible D gene TRBD2, 6 bases. This sequence was found in a young woman with COVID-19, enrolled during active disease. The sequenced material came from peripheral blood. In nucleotides, the CDR3 is TGTGCCAGCAGCTCTTTGGAGGGCTTCTACAATGAGCAGTTCTTC. Protein: CASSSLEGFYNEQFF. Drawing the rest from reference TRBV5-5 and TRBJ2-1, the complete variable domain is DAGVTQSPTHLIKTRGQQVTLRCSPISGHKSVSWYQQVLGQGPQFIFQYYEKEERGRGNFPDRFSARQFPNYSSELNVNALLLGDSALYLCASSSLEGFYNEQFFGPGTRLTVL.